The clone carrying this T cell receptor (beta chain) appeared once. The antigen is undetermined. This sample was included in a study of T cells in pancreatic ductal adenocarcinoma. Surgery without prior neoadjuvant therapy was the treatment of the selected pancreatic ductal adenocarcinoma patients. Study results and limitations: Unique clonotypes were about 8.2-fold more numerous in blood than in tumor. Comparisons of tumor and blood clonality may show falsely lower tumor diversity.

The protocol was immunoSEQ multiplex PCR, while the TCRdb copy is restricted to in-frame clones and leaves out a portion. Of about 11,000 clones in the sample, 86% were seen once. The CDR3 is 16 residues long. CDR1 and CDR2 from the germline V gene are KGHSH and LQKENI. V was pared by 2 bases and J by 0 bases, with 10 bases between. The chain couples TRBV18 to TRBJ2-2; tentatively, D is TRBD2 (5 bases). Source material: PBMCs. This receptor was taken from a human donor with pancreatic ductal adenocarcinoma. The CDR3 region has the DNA TGTGCCAGCTCACCATCGAAGGAGGCGAACACCGGGGAGCTGTTTTTT. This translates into CASSPSKEANTGELFF.